The rows below give T cell receptor beta chains drawn from one sample of a study of blood T cell repertoires in COVID-19. The table came from immunoSEQ multiplex PCR; TCRdb's copy has only in-frame clones and leaves some out. The sample yields 120,000 or so clones, around 80% seen once. Sequenced sample: peripheral blood. Receptors were obtained from a woman between 50 and 59 years old with acute or convalescent COVID-19. CDR3s include the opening cysteine and the closing phenylalanine or tryptophan. D genes are given only for firm matches. Rows give clone size only sometimes, using once, few, many, or a class for an expanded clone.

d_call j_call v_call clone_size cdr3_nt cdr3_aa
- TRBJ1-1 TRBV19 - TGTGCCAGTAGTATAGATGCGGCGGGCCCAGGGAACACTGAAGCTTTCTTT CASSIDAAGPGNTEAFF
- TRBJ2-5 TRBV29-1 - TGCAGCGTTGCTAAGGCGGGAGAGACCCAGTACTTC CSVAKAGETQYF
TRBD2 TRBJ2-2 TRBV18 - TGTGCCAGCTCATCCAGCGGGGGAACGAACACCGGGGAGCTGTTTTTT CASSSSGGTNTGELFF
TRBD1 TRBJ1-2 TRBV13 - TGTGCCAGCAGCTTGAGACAGGGTCGGGGCTATGGCTACACCTTC CASSLRQGRGYGYTF
- TRBJ2-5 TRBV7-9 - TGTGCCAGCAGCTTAGCGGTGTCCAGTCTGGAGACCCAGTACTTC CASSLAVSSLETQYF
TRBD2 TRBJ2-7 TRBV6-5 - TGTGCCAGCCTCTTAGCGGGAGGGCCCGGGGAGCAGTACTTC CASLLAGGPGEQYF
- TRBJ1-1 TRBV12-3/TRBV12-4 - TGTGCCAGCAGTTTGGAGGGGTGGGAAGCTTTCTTT CASSLEGWEAFF
- TRBJ2-1 TRBV30 - TGTGCCTGGAGTGCCCGAACCTTAGGGTGGAGGCACAATGAGCAGTTCTTC CAWSARTLGWRHNEQFF
TRBD1 TRBJ1-1 TRBV28 - TGTGCCAGCAGAACAGGGGCCGTTGGGAACACTGAAGCTTTCTTT CASRTGAVGNTEAFF
- TRBJ1-4 TRBV7-2 - TGTGCCAGCAGCCAACAGAGTTCAAATGAAAAACTGTTTTTT CASSQQSSNEKLFF
- TRBJ2-5 TRBV7-2 few TGTGCCAGCAAAAGGGGGACCGCGGCCTGGGAGACCCAGTACTTC CASKRGTAAWETQYF
- TRBJ2-2 TRBV3-1/TRBV3-2 few TGTGCCAGCAGCCTTTCAGGGGGGAGGGAGCTGTTTTTT CASSLSGGRELFF